This note documents a single T cell receptor (beta chain) sequence. The record originates from a study of blood T cell repertoires in COVID-19. TCRdb's copy holds only in-frame clones and misses some; the assay was immunoSEQ multiplex PCR. The repertoire includes about 140,000 clones, approximately 86% of them detected once, and less than 2% sits in the top ten. J gave up 8 bases and V 6 bases, and 12 bases lay outside the gene matches. This CDR3 contains 15 residues. Per germline, CDR1 LNHDA and CDR2 SQIVND (reference sequence). V usage is TRBV19 and J usage is TRBJ1-5, with 8 nucleotides matching TRBD1. Specimen: peripheral blood. This sequence was found in a woman aged 60 to 75 with acute or convalescent COVID-19. CDR3 DNA sequence: TGTGCCAGTAGCCACACCGTTGGACAGGGCAAGCCCCAGCATTTT. Protein product: CASSHTVGQGKPQHF.